The present TCR beta chain was sequenced within a study of T-cell memory formation after mild COVID-19. CDR3 length equals 14 residues. The germline V and J ends were trimmed by 7 bases and 5 bases, with 17 bases remaining between them. The germline CDR1 and CDR2 sequences are PRHDT and FYEKMQ (reference sequence). The authors produced TCR alpha and TCR beta cDNA libraries with sample barcodes and UMIs by 5'RACE using constant-segment primers. MiXCR was run by TCRdb on the 5' RACE reads, yielding one entry per CDR3 protein. The sample lists 300,000 or so distinct CDR3 sequences; around 15% were seen once.

The chain has TRBV13 and TRBJ2-5; D is perhaps TRBD1 (5 bases). The origin of this receptor is a man between 18 and 29 years old who had mild COVID-19 (a few samples of this study predate the infection). Cell type and time point are not known. The sequenced sample was PBMCs or a T cell subset sorted from them (not recorded which). As DNA, the CDR3 is TGTGCCAGCACCCTAAGGGGTCAAGTGGAGACCCAGTACTTC. Translation: CASTLRGQVETQYF. Using reference TRBV13 and TRBJ2-5 for the parts outside the CDR3, the full variable domain is AAGVIQSPRHLIKEKRETATLKCYPIPRHDTVYWYQQGPGQDPQFLISFYEKMQSDKGSIPDRFSAQQFSDYHSELNMSSLELGDSALYFCASTLRGQVETQYFGPGTRLLVL.